The 24 T cell receptor beta chains below come from one sample, sequenced in a study of blood T cell repertoires in COVID-19. Produced via immunoSEQ multiplex PCR; TCRdb's table is partial and in-frame only. This table has 240,000 or so clones, about 80% appearing once. The sample comprised peripheral blood. Receptors originate from a woman of 80 years or more with acute or convalescent COVID-19.

V and J are TRBV19 and TRBJ2-5; 11 positions agree with TRBD2. Germline V gene data show CDR1 as LNHDA and CDR2 as SQIVND (reference sequence). There are 16 residues in the CDR3. V gave up 4 bases and J gave up 1 base; unmatched junction bases: 5. The CDR3 loop reads CASSTLSGGVQETQYF. CDR3 nucleotide sequence: TGTGCCAGTAGTACCCTTAGCGGGGGGGTCCAAGAGACCCAGTACTTC.

The chain links TRBV20-1 to TRBJ1-6; 7 positions agree with TRBD1. There are 15 residues in the CDR3. The V segment lost 3 bases and the J segment 2 bases; nucleotides outside the gene matches: 4. Germline CDR1 is DFQATT and CDR2 is SNEGSKA (reference sequence). In DNA form, the CDR3 reads TGCAGTGCTAGTTCCGACAGGGCCTATAATTCACCCCTCCACTTT. Protein product: CSASSDRAYNSPLHF.

This chain links TRBV18 with TRBJ2-5, with TRBD1 identical over 11 bases. The CDR3 has 16 amino acids. Germline assignment: CDR1 KGHSH and CDR2 LQKENI. The junction had 3 bases not matched to a gene; V was cut back by 2 bases and J by 1 base. The CDR3 protein is CASSPFGTGGQETQYF. The CDR3 DNA follows: TGTGCCAGCTCACCATTTGGGACAGGGGGCCAAGAGACCCAGTACTTC. The entire variable domain, with the rest obtained from reference TRBV18 and TRBJ2-5, is as follows: NAGVMQNPRHLVRRRGQEARLRCSPMKGHSHVYWYRQLPEEGLKFMVYLQKENIIDESGMPKERFSAEFPKEGPSILRIQQVVRGDSAAYFCASSPFGTGGQETQYFGPGTRLLVL.

This clone was seen once. This chain connects TRBV2 to TRBJ1-2, with TRBD1 matching over 7 bases. The germline gives CDR1 SNHLY, CDR2 FYNNEI. The CDR3 covers 13 residues. V trimming: 6 bases; J trimming: 4 bases; junction bases outside the gene matches: 5. CDR3 sequence reads: CASRTGLVYGYTF. The CDR3 region has the DNA TGTGCCAGCAGGACAGGGTTAGTCTATGGCTACACCTTC.

The rearrangement uses TRBV27 and TRBJ2-4; D unclear. The length of the CDR3 is 17 residues. The germline V and J ends were trimmed by 4 bases and 3 bases, with 19 bases remaining between them. Per germline, CDR1 MNHEY and CDR2 SMNVEV (reference sequence). CDR3 sequence: CASSSIVDFSNKNIQYF. CDR3 sequence (DNA): TGTGCCAGCAGTTCCATCGTAGATTTTAGTAACAAAAACATTCAGTACTTC.

This sequence joins TRBV24-1 and TRBJ1-1, with D unclear. Germline CDR1 reads KGHDR; CDR2 reads SFDVKD. Trimming shortened V by 4 bases and J by 7 bases, and 9 bases separated the two germline ends. The CDR3 has 12 residues. The CDR3 is CATSDQTGEAFF. DNA of the CDR3: TGTGCCACCAGTGACCAGACGGGTGAAGCTTTCTTT.

This chain connects TRBV19 to TRBJ1-2; 9 nucleotides line up with TRBD1. V lost 7 bases and J lost 2; bases outside the gene matches: 2. CDR1 LNHDA and CDR2 SQIVND come from the germline V gene (reference sequence). CDR3 length equals 13 residues. In DNA form, the CDR3 reads TGTGCCAGTACTGACAGGGGGAACTATGGCTACACCTTC. Translating gives CASTDRGNYGYTF.

This clone was detected a few times. The sample holds other DNA sequences that translate to the same CDR3. V and J are TRBV10-3 and TRBJ1-5, with 7 positions matching TRBD1. This CDR3 is 15 amino acids long. Germline V gene data show CDR1 as ENHRY and CDR2 as SYGVKD. With 0 bases clipped from V and 2 bases from J, the junction kept 1 base outside the gene matches. The DNA of the CDR3 is TGTGCCATCAGTGAGTCAGGGGGCCGCAATCAGCCCCAGCATTTT. This gives the protein CAISESGGRNQPQHF.

V is TRBV19 and J is TRBJ1-5; 7 bases match TRBD1. Germline CDR1 and CDR2: LNHDA and SQIVND (reference sequence). V trimming: 2 bases; J trimming: 0 bases; junction bases outside the gene matches: 4. The CDR3 is made up of 16 amino acids. The CDR3 DNA follows: TGTGCCAGTAGTATAAAATCAGGGGGTAGCAATCAGCCCCAGCATTTT. Translated: CASSIKSGGSNQPQHF.

The CDR3 here is CAWKVSSYEQYF. The CDR3, as DNA: TGTGCCTGGAAAGTGAGCTCCTACGAGCAGTACTTC. The V call is TRBV30, the J call TRBJ2-7, with D unresolved. In germline, CDR1 is GTSNPN, CDR2 SVGIG (reference sequence). The CDR3 is 12 residues long. V lost 4 bases, J lost 0 bases, and 7 bases lay in between.

The chain carries TRBV7-9 and TRBJ2-5, with 13 bases fitting TRBD2. J gave up 2 bases and V 4 bases, and 7 bases lay outside the gene matches. Germline lookup yields CDR1 SEHNR and CDR2 FQNEAQ (reference sequence). This CDR3 has 17 amino acids. The CDR3 DNA follows: TGTGCCAGCAGCTCATCCGGGACTAGCGGGAATCAAGAGACCCAGTACTTC. Its translation: CASSSSGTSGNQETQYF.

The V gene is TRBV7-2, the J gene TRBJ2-2; no firm D call. V was cut by 2 bases and J by 1 base, with 5 bases left in between. This CDR3 has 14 amino acids. The V gene's germline CDR1 is SGHTA and CDR2 FQGNSA. The CDR3 loop is CASSLQQNTGELFF. The CDR3 nucleotides are TGTGCCAGCAGCTTACAACAGAACACCGGGGAGCTGTTTTTT.

The chain couples TRBV18 to TRBJ1-5; D unclear. With 0 bases removed from V and 2 bases from J, the gap between germline ends came to 5 bases. The length of the CDR3 is 14 residues. The germline V gene has CDR1 KGHSH and CDR2 LQKENI. CDR3 region: CASSPPGGNQPQHF. Written as DNA, the CDR3 is TGTGCCAGCTCACCACCGGGCGGCAATCAGCCCCAGCATTTT.

The rearrangement uses TRBV7-9 and TRBJ1-1; 7 positions match TRBD1. CDR1 and CDR2 from the germline V gene are SEHNR and FQNEAQ (reference sequence). The CDR3 has 14 residues. Germline trimming cut 4 bases from V and 1 base from J; bases unmatched to any gene: 3. DNA for the CDR3: TGTGCCAGCAGCTCCCAGGGGGGGAACACTGAAGCTTTCTTT. Protein: CASSSQGGNTEAFF.

This sequence joins TRBV15 and TRBJ2-7, with D perhaps TRBD1 (5 bases). The V and J ends lost 0 bases and 3 bases respectively, with 9 bases between them. CDR3 size: 14 residues. From germline, CDR1 is LNHNV and CDR2 YYDKDF (reference sequence). CDR3 residues: CATSRDTGGYEQYF. The CDR3 DNA sequence: TGTGCCACCAGCAGAGATACAGGTGGCTACGAGCAGTACTTC.

The chain carries TRBV5-1 and TRBJ2-3, with a possible D match to TRBD2 (5 bases). Germline V gene data show CDR1 as SGHRS and CDR2 as YFSETQ. The CDR3 contains 14 residues. Trimming removed 4 bases at V and 5 bases at J, with 14 bases between. CDR3 in amino acids: CASSQDTGLDTQYF. The CDR3 DNA is TGCGCCAGCAGCCAAGACACGGGGTTAGATACGCAGTATTTT. Using reference TRBV5-1 and TRBJ2-3 for the parts outside the CDR3, the full variable domain is KAGVTQTPRYLIKTRGQQVTLSCSPISGHRSVSWYQQTPGQGLQFLFEYFSETQRNKGNFPGRFSGRQFSNSRSEMNVSTLELGDSALYLCASSQDTGLDTQYFGPGTRLTVL.

The sample holds a few counts of this clone. The chain has TRBV29-1 and TRBJ2-1; D remains ambiguous. The CDR3 covers 11 residues. V was shortened by 0 bases and J by 10 bases, with 7 bases between the two germline ends. Germline V gene sequence: CDR1 SQVTM, CDR2 ANQGSEA. CDR3 sequence (DNA): TGCAGCGTTGAAGAGAGGCGGGAGCAGTTCTTC. Amino acid sequence: CSVEERREQFF.

The gene calls are TRBV19 and TRBJ2-1; 8 bases map to TRBD2. V lost 5 bases to trimming and J lost 6 bases; unmatched junction nucleotides: 3. CDR3 size: 13 residues. The germline V gene has CDR1 LNHDA and CDR2 SQIVND (reference sequence). CDR3 nucleotides: TGTGCCAGTAGTTTGCGGGAGGCCAATGAGCAGTTCTTC. Translated, it gives CASSLREANEQFF.

This sequence joins TRBV2 and TRBJ1-6; D is undetermined. This CDR3 is 15 amino acids long. Germline assignment: CDR1 SNHLY and CDR2 FYNNEI. Trimming cost V 2 bases and J 1 base, with 6 bases left between them. The CDR3 loop is CASSETASYNSPLHF. The CDR3 region has the DNA TGTGCCAGCAGTGAAACAGCTTCCTATAATTCACCCCTCCACTTT.

The chain combines TRBV5-4 with TRBJ2-7; 12 bases fit TRBD2. The CDR3 is 16 amino acids. The trim removed 2 bases at V and 0 bases at J, leaving 3 bases unmatched. Germline V gives CDR1 SGHNT, CDR2 YYREEE (reference sequence). In DNA form, the CDR3 reads TGTGCCAGCAGCTTTCGGACTAGCGGGACCTCCTACGAGCAGTACTTC. Protein product: CASSFRTSGTSYEQYF.

The chain is built from TRBV2 and TRBJ2-3; TRBD2 agrees at 8 bases. Germline V CDR1 and CDR2: SNHLY, FYNNEI. V was clipped by 4 bases and J by 1 base; unmatched bases: 4. There are 15 residues in the CDR3. The CDR3 DNA is TGTGCCAGCAGTGCGGGAGGGCCCCGCACAGATACGCAGTATTTT. It specifies CASSAGGPRTDTQYF.

The chain combines TRBV4-2 with TRBJ2-4; 11 bases line up with TRBD1. Germline V gives CDR1 LGHNA, CDR2 YNFKEQ. The CDR3 covers 17 residues. The trim removed 0 bases at V and 2 bases at J, leaving 3 bases unmatched. In DNA form, the CDR3 reads TGTGCCAGCAGCCAAGATGGGACAGGGGGGCCCAAAAACATTCAGTACTTC. This sequence encodes CASSQDGTGGPKNIQYF.

The genes are TRBV28 and TRBJ2-7, with D perhaps TRBD1 (5 bases). This CDR3 is 14 amino acids long. The ends were cut back, 0 bases at V and 1 base at J, with 7 bases in the middle. Per the germline V gene, CDR1 is MDHEN and CDR2 is SYDVKM. Here the CDR3 reads CASSLWDTSYEQYF. The CDR3 DNA reads as TGTGCCAGCAGTTTATGGGACACGTCCTACGAGCAGTACTTC.

This chain links TRBV19 with TRBJ2-7; TRBD1 matches at 11 bases. This CDR3 is 16 amino acids long. Germline CDR1 and CDR2: LNHDA and SQIVND (reference sequence). V was pared by 4 bases and J by 7 bases, with 12 bases of the junction left unmatched. The CDR3 nucleotides are TGTGCCAGTAGTACCACCACCCGGACAGGGGGCGGTGAGCAGTACTTC. Amino acid sequence: CASSTTTRTGGGEQYF.